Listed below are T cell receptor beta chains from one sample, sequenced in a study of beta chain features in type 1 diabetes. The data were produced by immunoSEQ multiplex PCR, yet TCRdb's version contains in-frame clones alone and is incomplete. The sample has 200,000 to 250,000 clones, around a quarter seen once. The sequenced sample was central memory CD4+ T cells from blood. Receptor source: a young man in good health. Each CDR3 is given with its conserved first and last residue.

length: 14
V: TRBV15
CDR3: CATSRDQRPDTQYF

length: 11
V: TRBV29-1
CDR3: CSRRWGDTQYF

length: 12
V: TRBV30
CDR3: CAWTPGTGELFF

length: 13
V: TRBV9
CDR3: CASKGTNTGELFF

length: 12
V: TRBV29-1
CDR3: CSAGTGQGTQYF

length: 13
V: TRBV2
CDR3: CASRRTEQETQYF

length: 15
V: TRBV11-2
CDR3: CASTPNKGTLYEQYF

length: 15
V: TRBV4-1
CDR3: CASSPRGGHAVEQYF

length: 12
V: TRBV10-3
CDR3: CAISGRGDEQYF

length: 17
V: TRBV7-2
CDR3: CASSVGAGQGLTDTQYF

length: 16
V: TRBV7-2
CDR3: CASSLLAGGSYNEQFF

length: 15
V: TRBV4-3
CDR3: CASSQGTGGTGELFF

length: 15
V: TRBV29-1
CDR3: CSVTNPTGGYYEQYF

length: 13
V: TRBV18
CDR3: CASSPGTKETQYF

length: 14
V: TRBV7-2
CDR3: CASSPGLAGNEQFF

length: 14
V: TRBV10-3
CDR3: CATGESGRAGEQYF

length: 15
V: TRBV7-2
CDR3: CASSQDLRAPETQYF

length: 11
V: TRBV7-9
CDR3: CASSFKGPQYF

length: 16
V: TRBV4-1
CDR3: CASSQAPSSGANVLTF

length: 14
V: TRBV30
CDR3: CAWRKLGDSETQYF

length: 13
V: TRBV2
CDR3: CASSVLEQGRQFF

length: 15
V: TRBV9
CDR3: CASSVVTGMGNEQFF

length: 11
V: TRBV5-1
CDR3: CASSRGYEQYF

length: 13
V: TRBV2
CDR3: CASTAGYQETQYF

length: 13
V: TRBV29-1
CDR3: CSALLAGTDTQYF

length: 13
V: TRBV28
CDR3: CASSLPSTDTQYF

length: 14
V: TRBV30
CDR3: CAWSVGQRSSPLHF

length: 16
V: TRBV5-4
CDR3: CASSAFLGGVTDTQYF

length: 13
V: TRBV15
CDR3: CATSRDRGDIQYF

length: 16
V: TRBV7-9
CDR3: CASSRELGGINQPQHF

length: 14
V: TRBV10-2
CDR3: CASITSGRAENLYF

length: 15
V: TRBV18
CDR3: CASSRAGSVNTEAFF

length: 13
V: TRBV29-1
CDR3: CSVETAQGQPQHF

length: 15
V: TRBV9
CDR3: CASSLGPEMDEKLFF

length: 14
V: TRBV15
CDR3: CATSRSRGNTEAFF

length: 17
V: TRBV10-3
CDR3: CAISDGGRSISQETQYF

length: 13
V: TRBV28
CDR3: CASSMTGLETQYF